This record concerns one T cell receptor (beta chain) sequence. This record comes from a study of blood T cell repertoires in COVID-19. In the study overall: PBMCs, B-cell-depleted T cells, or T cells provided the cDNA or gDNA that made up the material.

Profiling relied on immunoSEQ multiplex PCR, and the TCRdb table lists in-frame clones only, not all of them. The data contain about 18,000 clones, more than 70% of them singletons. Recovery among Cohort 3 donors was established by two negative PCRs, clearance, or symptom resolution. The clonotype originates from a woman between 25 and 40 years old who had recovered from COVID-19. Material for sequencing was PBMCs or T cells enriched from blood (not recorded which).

CDR3 nucleotide sequence: TGTGCTGAAGACAGGGGGGATAAAAAAGCTTTCTTT. This encodes CAEDRGDKKAFF. This chain links TRBV30 with TRBJ1-1, with TRBD1 matching over 9 bases. Germline V gene lookup returns CDR1 GTSNPN and CDR2 SVGIG (reference sequence). The CDR3 totals 12 residues.